These T cell receptor beta chains were read from a single sample in a study of cytomegalovirus exposure and HLA in healthy donors. Some clones are missing from TCRdb's copy, which holds only in-frame ones; the method was immunoSEQ multiplex PCR. The sample holds over 100,000 clones, 74% seen once. Sequenced material: PBMCs. The receptors were gathered from a man aged 35 to 55 in good health and CMV-seropositive. The CDR3 runs from the conserved cysteine through the conserved F or W.

j_call | v_call | cdr3_length | cdr3_aa
TRBJ2-7 | TRBV25-1 | 14 | CASSGPGLGREQYF
TRBJ2-7 | TRBV6-5 | 15 | CASSKTGGLGYEQYF
TRBJ2-1 | TRBV27 | 15 | CATNRISGVNNEQFF
NA | TRBV7-2 | 15 | CASSSDRGRAYEQYF
TRBJ1-1 | TRBV6-5 | 15 | CASSGQGAGDTEAFF
TRBJ2-3 | TRBV15 | 14 | CATSRDRVADTQYF
TRBJ1-4 | TRBV6-5 | 14 | CASKRTATNEKLFF
TRBJ1-2 | TRBV30 | 12 | CAWIRGDYGYTF
TRBJ1-1 | TRBV29-1 | 15 | CSVEGTIRGDTEAFF
TRBJ1-2 | TRBV30 | 13 | CAWSVRGTYGYTF
TRBJ2-6 | TRBV18 | 17 | CASSPPIIESGANVLTF
TRBJ2-7 | TRBV28 | 15 | CASSLGAGAGLEQYF
TRBJ2-1 | TRBV19 | 13 | CASRDRVYNEQFF
TRBJ2-7 | TRBV4-1 | 17 | CASSQYGLAGPSYEQYF
TRBJ2-4 | TRBV5-1 | 14 | CASRVDRGRNIQYF
TRBJ2-5 | TRBV7-9 | 16 | CASSLLPGQGQETQYF
TRBJ2-7 | TRBV12-5 | 11 | CASPLACEQYF
TRBJ1-1 | TRBV25-1 | 16 | CASSVWGVSMDTEAFF
TRBJ2-2 | TRBV27 | 16 | CASSYTRDRGPEELFF
TRBJ2-2 | TRBV15 | 14 | CATSRDVQHGELFF
TRBJ2-1 | TRBV2 | 14 | CASSRQGAYNEQFF
TRBJ1-6 | TRBV6-5 | 13 | CASKLPGNSPLHF
TRBJ2-7 | TRBV5-5 | 14 | CASSFRDRGSEQYF
TRBJ2-2 | TRBV4-2 | 15 | CASSQRKWNTGELFF
TRBJ2-1 | TRBV7-9 | 12 | CASSLGPGEQFF
TRBJ2-3 | TRBV18 | 15 | CASSPGQGIVDTQYF
TRBJ2-6 | TRBV30 | 18 | CAWSLFGTGGSGANVLTF
TRBJ2-1 | TRBV5-5 | 17 | CASSPNWGTGGAGEQFF
TRBJ1-6 | TRBV5-6 | 15 | CASSLAGSYNSPLHF
TRBJ2-3 | TRBV28 | 17 | CASSLVTGAFSTDTQYF
TRBJ1-5 | TRBV5-6 | 15 | CASSFYNRVGQPQHF
TRBJ2-7 | TRBV5-1 | 16 | CASSLGGLAGGNEQYF
TRBJ1-1 | TRBV9 | 15 | CASSVISGGKPEAFF
TRBJ1-1 | TRBV11-2 | 16 | CASSSGPNARRSEAFF
TRBJ2-2 | TRBV5-1 | 17 | CASSQGTSGANTGELFF
TRBJ2-4 | TRBV27 | 17 | CASSSPGQGASKNIQYF
TRBJ1-1 | TRBV10-3 | 14 | CAIRPDSSNTEAFF
TRBJ1-4 | TRBV10-3 | 15 | CAIKPEGLTNEKLFF
TRBJ1-6 | TRBV5-1 | 16 | CASRVTVSSYNSPLHF
TRBJ2-1 | TRBV9 | 13 | CASSAGLNNEQFF
TRBJ1-2 | TRBV10-3 | 14 | CAINEDRGFVGYTF